Presented here are 20 T cell receptor beta chains from one specimen sequenced in a study of response to subunit inactivated influenza vaccine. TCRdb reanalysed the RT-PCR reads using MiXCR and keeps one entry per CDR3 protein. The table lists around 490,000 distinct CDR3 sequences, 7.5% to 8.5% of them singletons. Sequenced material: PBMCs from blood, taken 23 months after vaccination. The receptors shown here come from a man aged 50 to 69 who received an inactivated influenza vaccine.

The chain joins TRBV28 to TRBJ1-6; D is unresolved. Germline loops: CDR1 MDHEN, CDR2 SYDVKM. V lost 8 bases, J lost 12 bases, and 17 bases lay in between. The CDR3 contains 13 residues. The CDR3 region has the DNA TGTGCCAGCCACCCAGCTCTGAAGGGACCCCTCCACTTT. This translates into CASHPALKGPLHF.

This chain joins TRBV27 and TRBJ1-5; D not certain. V was shortened by 5 bases and J by 4 bases, with 15 bases between the two germline ends. The CDR3 is 15 amino acids. Germline CDR1 MNHEY, CDR2 SMNVEV (reference sequence). The CDR3 DNA is TGTGCCAGCAGTCCGACGGGGTTCAGGAATCAGCCCCAGCATTTT. This sequence encodes CASSPTGFRNQPQHF.

This clonotype has more than one count but fewer than ten. V gene TRBV5-1 combines with J gene TRBJ2-5; tentative D call: TRBD2 (8 bases). The germline V gene encodes CDR1 SGHRS and CDR2 YFSETQ. The length of the CDR3 is 14 residues. The V end lost 7 bases, the J end lost 0 bases, and 13 bases lay between the germline ends. The CDR3 loop reads CASREGAYQETQYF. For the CDR3, the DNA is TGCGCCAGCCGGGAGGGGGCGTACCAAGAGACCCAGTACTTC.

This clonotype has a handful of counts. The J gene is TRBJ1-2, the V gene TRBV5-1; maybe TRBD1 (5 bases). The V end lost 4 bases, the J end lost 1 base, and 14 bases lay between the germline ends. The CDR3 is 15 amino acids. CDR1 is SGHRS, CDR2 YFSETQ, per germline. The CDR3 DNA follows: TGCGCCAGCAGCCGCGGGGGGGGACGTAACTATGGCTACACCTTC. Translated: CASSRGGGRNYGYTF. The entire variable domain, with the rest obtained from reference TRBV5-1 and TRBJ1-2, is as follows: KAGVTQTPRYLIKTRGQQVTLSCSPISGHRSVSWYQQTPGQGLQFLFEYFSETQRNKGNFPGRFSGRQFSNSRSEMNVSTLELGDSALYLCASSRGGGRNYGYTFGSGTRLTVV.

The gene calls are TRBV7-8 and TRBJ1-2; unclear D gene. This CDR3 is built from 14 residues. The V and J ends lost 1 base and 8 bases respectively, with 14 bases between them. Per the germline V gene, CDR1 is SGHVS and CDR2 is FQNEAQ. The CDR3 region is CASSLGVREDGYTF. The CDR3 DNA reads as TGTGCCAGCAGCTTAGGGGTCCGGGAGGACGGCTACACCTTC.

The V gene is TRBV5-1, the J gene TRBJ2-5; D is perhaps TRBD2 (5 bases). V lost 0 bases to trimming and J lost 2 bases, with 14 bases between them. The CDR3 contains 16 residues. The germline CDR1 and CDR2 sequences are SGHRS and YFSETQ. The CDR3: CASSLEIGLSQETQYF. In DNA form, the CDR3 reads TGCGCCAGCAGCTTGGAGATAGGACTCAGTCAAGAGACCCAGTACTTC. Full variable domain (outside the CDR3, taken from reference TRBV5-1 and TRBJ2-5): KAGVTQTPRYLIKTRGQQVTLSCSPISGHRSVSWYQQTPGQGLQFLFEYFSETQRNKGNFPGRFSGRQFSNSRSEMNVSTLELGDSALYLCASSLEIGLSQETQYFGPGTRLLVL.

The genes are TRBV5-1 and TRBJ2-3; 9 nucleotides align to TRBD1. The V and J ends lost 1 base and 2 bases, in that order; junction bases with no gene match: 5. Germline-derived CDR1 and CDR2 are SGHRS and YFSETQ. The CDR3 is 16 residues long. CDR3 in DNA: TGCGCCAGCAGCTTGCTCGGACAGGGGATCACAGATACGCAGTATTTT. Translated, it gives CASSLLGQGITDTQYF.

At least ten counts were recorded for this clonotype. The rearrangement joins TRBV7-8 to TRBJ2-7; the D is unclear. V lost 7 bases and J 1 base, leaving 11 bases between the germline ends. The CDR3 consists of 13 residues. Germline CDR1 is SGHVS and CDR2 is FQNEAQ. CDR3 DNA: TGTGCCAGCACTGGCACCCGTTCCTACGAGCAGTACTTC. Protein sequence: CASTGTRSYEQYF. Combining the CDR3 with reference TRBV7-8 and TRBJ2-7 gives the whole variable domain GAGVSQSPRYKVAKRGQDVALRCDPISGHVSLFWYQQALGQGPEFLTYFQNEAQLDKSGLPSDRFFAERPEGSVSTLKIQRTQQEDSAVYLCASTGTRSYEQYFGPGTRLTVT.

In this sample, this clonotype turned up a few times. CDR3 coding DNA: TGTGCCAGCAGCGACCGGGACAGGGAAACCTACGAGCAGTACTTC. Its translation is CASSDRDRETYEQYF. This rearrangement joins TRBV12-3 or TRBV12-4 to TRBJ2-7; 9 nucleotides match TRBD1. Germline trimming cut 6 bases from V and 2 bases from J; bases unmatched to any gene: 8. CDR3 length: 15 amino acids.

This clonotype was seen a few times. The chain links TRBV12-3 or TRBV12-4 to TRBJ1-2; D may be TRBD1 (5 bases). V was trimmed by 3 bases and J by 4 bases, leaving 24 bases between them. This CDR3 has 18 residues. The CDR3, as DNA: TGTGCCAGCAGTTTCGGTTTTACGGGACTTCAAGCTGTCTATGGCTACACCTTC. Translated, it gives CASSFGFTGLQAVYGYTF.

This clonotype was recorded at least ten times. The chain joins TRBV29-1 to TRBJ1-5; TRBD1 matches 7 bases. The CDR3 is 14 residues long. Germline-derived CDR1 and CDR2 are SQVTM and ANQGSEA. The J segment lost 2 bases and the V segment lost 7 bases, leaving 8 bases of the junction unmatched. The CDR3 DNA sequence: TGCAGCGCTGTCGGGACAGACGGCAATCAGCCCCAGCATTTT. It codes for CSAVGTDGNQPQHF.

The sample holds many counts of this clonotype. The V gene is TRBV6-5, the J gene TRBJ1-5; D is perhaps TRBD1 (6 bases). Germline loops: CDR1 MNHEY, CDR2 SVGAGI. The CDR3 sequence is 15 residues long. V lost 0 bases and J lost 4, with 10 bases in between. The CDR3 nucleotides are TGTGCCAGCAGTTACTCGACACAGGGTAATCAGCCCCAGCATTTT. It yields the protein CASSYSTQGNQPQHF.

In its sample, this clonotype was seen many times. The genes are TRBV20-1 and TRBJ2-7; 11 positions agree with TRBD2. The CDR3 runs to 14 residues. CDR1 is DFQATT, CDR2 SNEGSKA, per germline (reference sequence). J gave up 4 bases and V 6 bases, and 8 bases lay outside the gene matches. The CDR3 DNA follows: TGCAGTGCCTTTAGCGGGAGGGCCGTGTACGAGCAGTACTTC. This sequence encodes CSAFSGRAVYEQYF.

This clonotype has a handful of counts. V usage is TRBV6-1 and J usage is TRBJ2-7, with TRBD2 matching over 10 bases. The CDR3 is made up of 15 amino acids. Germline V CDR1 and CDR2: MNHNS, SASEGT. The ends lost 5 bases at V and 0 bases at J; junction bases unmatched: 4. DNA for the CDR3: TGTGCCAGCAGTCGGCCTAGCGGGAGCTCCTACGAGCAGTACTTC. The encoded protein is CASSRPSGSSYEQYF.

In its sample, this clonotype was seen many times. For the CDR3, the DNA is TGCAGTGCTAGGGGGCATCTCTACGAGCAGTACTTC. This codes for CSARGHLYEQYF. The chain combines TRBV20-1 with TRBJ2-7; tentatively, D is TRBD1 (5 bases). V was pared by 3 bases and J by 3 bases, with 9 bases between. Germline V CDR1 and CDR2: DFQATT, SNEGSKA (reference sequence). This CDR3 has 12 amino acids.

In its sample, this clonotype was seen a few times. The J gene is TRBJ1-2, the V gene TRBV6-7, with unresolved D. TRBV6-7 is an ORF for which the function is uncertain. The V gene lost 6 bases and the J gene lost 4 bases, with 18 bases spanning the gap. CDR3 size: 15 residues. CDR3 in DNA: TGTGCCAGCAGAGCACCTGGGCAGAGTGTCTATGGCTACACCTTC. As protein: CASRAPGQSVYGYTF.

This clonotype was counted ten times or more. The chain couples TRBV20-1 to TRBJ1-2; weak D call: TRBD1 (5 bases). The CDR3 has 11 residues. Germline loops: CDR1 DFQATT, CDR2 SNEGSKA (reference sequence). V lost 7 bases and J lost 6, with 12 bases in between. As DNA, the CDR3 is TGCAGTGGGGACGTGACCAATGGCTACACCTTC. Protein: CSGDVTNGYTF.

The chain has TRBV19 and TRBJ2-7; 11 positions agree with TRBD1. The CDR3 contains 15 residues. Germline CDR1 reads LNHDA; CDR2 reads SQIVND (reference sequence). J lost 5 bases, V lost 4 bases, and 7 bases had no gene match. The CDR3 loop reads CASSTGQGALNEQYF. CDR3 nucleotide sequence: TGTGCCAGTAGTACCGGACAGGGGGCGTTGAACGAGCAGTACTTC.

This clonotype was found a few times. V usage is TRBV3-1 and J usage is TRBJ2-5, with D tentatively TRBD2 (6 bases). Trimming took 6 bases from V and 4 from J, leaving 12 bases between them. The germline V gene encodes CDR1 LGHDT and CDR2 YNNKEL (reference sequence). The CDR3 totals 13 residues. CDR3 nucleotide sequence: TGTGCCAGCAGTTCCGGGACTGGAGAGACCCAGTACTTC. Translation gives CASSSGTGETQYF.

This clonotype was observed a handful of times. This chain uses TRBV29-1 with TRBJ1-1; 8 nucleotides match TRBD1. This CDR3 is built from 12 residues. The V gene end was trimmed by 6 bases and the J gene end by 7 bases; junction bases not matched to a gene: 7. Germline lookup yields CDR1 SQVTM and CDR2 ANQGSEA. CDR3 region: CSVGRGTGEAFF. The CDR3 DNA is TGCAGCGTAGGCAGGGGGACAGGTGAAGCTTTCTTT.